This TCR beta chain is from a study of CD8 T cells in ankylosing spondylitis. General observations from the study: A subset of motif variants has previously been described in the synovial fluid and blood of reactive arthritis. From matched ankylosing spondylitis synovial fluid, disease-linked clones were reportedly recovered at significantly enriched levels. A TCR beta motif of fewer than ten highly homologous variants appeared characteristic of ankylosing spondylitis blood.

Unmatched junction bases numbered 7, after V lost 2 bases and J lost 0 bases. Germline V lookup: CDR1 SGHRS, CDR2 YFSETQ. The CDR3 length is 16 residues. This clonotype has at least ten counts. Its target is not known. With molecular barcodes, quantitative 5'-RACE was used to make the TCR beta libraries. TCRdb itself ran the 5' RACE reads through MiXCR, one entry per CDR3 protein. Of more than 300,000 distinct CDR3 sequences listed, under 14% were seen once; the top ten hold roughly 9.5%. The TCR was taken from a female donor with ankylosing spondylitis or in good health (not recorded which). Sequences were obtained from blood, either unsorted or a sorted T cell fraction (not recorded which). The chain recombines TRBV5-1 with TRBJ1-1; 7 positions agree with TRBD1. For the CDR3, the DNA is TGCGCCAGCAGCTTTGGAACAGGGGCCATGAACACTGAAGCTTTCTTT. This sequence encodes CASSFGTGAMNTEAFF.